This entry describes one T cell receptor beta chain. The PCR employed 60 Vbeta primers together with 13 Jbeta primers. Libraries were prepared by immunoSEQ multiplex PCR; TCRdb keeps only in-frame clonotypes and omits some of them. The sample has approximately 200,000 clones; 75% to 85% are singletons. Unrecorded immune exposure was likely among donors, who were nominally healthy when sampled. CDR1 SGHTA and CDR2 FQGTGA come from the germline V gene. The ends were cut back, 3 bases at V and 8 bases at J, with 10 bases in the middle. This CDR3 comprises 12 residues. These data are taken from a study of cytomegalovirus exposure and HLA in healthy donors.

The sequence was obtained from a woman aged 18-30 years in good health and CMV-seropositive. The gene calls are TRBV7-3 and TRBJ1-2; D gene unclear. The sequencing input was PBMCs. The CDR3 loop is CASSFHGEGYTF. The CDR3 region has the DNA TGTGCCAGCAGCTTCCACGGGGAGGGCTACACCTTC.